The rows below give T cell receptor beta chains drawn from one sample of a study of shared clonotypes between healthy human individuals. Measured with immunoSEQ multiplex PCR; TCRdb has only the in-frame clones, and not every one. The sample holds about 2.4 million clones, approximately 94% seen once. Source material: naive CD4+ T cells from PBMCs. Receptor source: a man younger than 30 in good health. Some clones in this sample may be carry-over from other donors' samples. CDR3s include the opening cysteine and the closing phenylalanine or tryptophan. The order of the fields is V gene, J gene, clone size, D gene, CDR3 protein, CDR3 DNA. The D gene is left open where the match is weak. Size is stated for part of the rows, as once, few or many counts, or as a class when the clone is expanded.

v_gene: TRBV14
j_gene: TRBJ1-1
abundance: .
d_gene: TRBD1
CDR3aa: CASSQDFGTALSLNTEAFF
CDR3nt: TGTGCCAGCAGCCAAGATTTTGGGACAGCCCTTTCTTTGAACACTGAAGCTTTCTTT

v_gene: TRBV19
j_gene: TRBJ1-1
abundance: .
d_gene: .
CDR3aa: CASSILYRNTEAFF
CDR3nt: TGTGCCAGTAGTATCCTTTACAGGAACACTGAAGCTTTCTTT

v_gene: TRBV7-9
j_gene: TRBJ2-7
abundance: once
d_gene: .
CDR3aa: CASSLTGQTYEQYF
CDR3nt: TGTGCCAGCAGCTTAACTGGCCAAACCTACGAGCAGTACTTC

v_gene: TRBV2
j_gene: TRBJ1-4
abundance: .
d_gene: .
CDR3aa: CASRRTHWYF
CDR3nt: TGTGCCAGCAGGCGGACTCATTGGTATTTT

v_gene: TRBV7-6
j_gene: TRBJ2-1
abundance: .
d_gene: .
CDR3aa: CASSPLGGDSYNEQFF
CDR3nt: TGTGCCAGCAGCCCGCTCGGCGGTGACTCCTACAATGAGCAGTTCTTC

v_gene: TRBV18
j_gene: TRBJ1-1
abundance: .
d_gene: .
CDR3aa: CASSPSHPANTEAFF
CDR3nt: TGTGCCAGCTCACCTAGTCACCCGGCGAACACTGAAGCTTTCTTT

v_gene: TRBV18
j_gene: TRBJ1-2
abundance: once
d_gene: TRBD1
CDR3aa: CASSPLPGTADPGYTF
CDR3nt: TGTGCCAGCTCACCCCTACCCGGGACAGCTGATCCGGGCTACACCTTC

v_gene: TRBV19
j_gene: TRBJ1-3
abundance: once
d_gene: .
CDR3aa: CASWSSRLDSGNTIYF
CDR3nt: TGTGCCAGTTGGAGCTCTAGGCTGGACTCTGGAAACACCATATATTTT

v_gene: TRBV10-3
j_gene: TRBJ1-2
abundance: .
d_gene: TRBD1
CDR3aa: CAIRSQGGNDGYTF
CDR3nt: TGTGCCATCAGATCCCAGGGGGGGAACGATGGCTACACCTTC

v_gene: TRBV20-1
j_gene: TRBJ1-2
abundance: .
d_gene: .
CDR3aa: CSARDLDGYTF
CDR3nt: TGCAGTGCTAGAGATTTGGATGGCTACACCTTC

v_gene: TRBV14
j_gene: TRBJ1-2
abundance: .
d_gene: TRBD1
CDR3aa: CASSQAGTGGRGYTF
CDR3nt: TGTGCCAGCAGCCAAGCCGGGACAGGGGGACGAGGCTACACCTTC